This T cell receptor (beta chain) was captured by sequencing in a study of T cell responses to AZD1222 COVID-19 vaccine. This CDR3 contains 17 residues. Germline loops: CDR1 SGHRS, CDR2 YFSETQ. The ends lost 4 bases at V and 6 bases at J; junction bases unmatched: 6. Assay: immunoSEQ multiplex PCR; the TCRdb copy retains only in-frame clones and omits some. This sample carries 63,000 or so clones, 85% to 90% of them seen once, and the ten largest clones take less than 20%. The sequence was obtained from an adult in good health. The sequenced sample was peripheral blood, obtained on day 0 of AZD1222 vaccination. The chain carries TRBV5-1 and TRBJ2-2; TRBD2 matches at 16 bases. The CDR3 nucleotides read TGCGCCAGCAGCCCGGGACTAGCGGGGGGGTTCTCCGGGGAGCTGTTTTTT. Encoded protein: CASSPGLAGGFSGELFF.